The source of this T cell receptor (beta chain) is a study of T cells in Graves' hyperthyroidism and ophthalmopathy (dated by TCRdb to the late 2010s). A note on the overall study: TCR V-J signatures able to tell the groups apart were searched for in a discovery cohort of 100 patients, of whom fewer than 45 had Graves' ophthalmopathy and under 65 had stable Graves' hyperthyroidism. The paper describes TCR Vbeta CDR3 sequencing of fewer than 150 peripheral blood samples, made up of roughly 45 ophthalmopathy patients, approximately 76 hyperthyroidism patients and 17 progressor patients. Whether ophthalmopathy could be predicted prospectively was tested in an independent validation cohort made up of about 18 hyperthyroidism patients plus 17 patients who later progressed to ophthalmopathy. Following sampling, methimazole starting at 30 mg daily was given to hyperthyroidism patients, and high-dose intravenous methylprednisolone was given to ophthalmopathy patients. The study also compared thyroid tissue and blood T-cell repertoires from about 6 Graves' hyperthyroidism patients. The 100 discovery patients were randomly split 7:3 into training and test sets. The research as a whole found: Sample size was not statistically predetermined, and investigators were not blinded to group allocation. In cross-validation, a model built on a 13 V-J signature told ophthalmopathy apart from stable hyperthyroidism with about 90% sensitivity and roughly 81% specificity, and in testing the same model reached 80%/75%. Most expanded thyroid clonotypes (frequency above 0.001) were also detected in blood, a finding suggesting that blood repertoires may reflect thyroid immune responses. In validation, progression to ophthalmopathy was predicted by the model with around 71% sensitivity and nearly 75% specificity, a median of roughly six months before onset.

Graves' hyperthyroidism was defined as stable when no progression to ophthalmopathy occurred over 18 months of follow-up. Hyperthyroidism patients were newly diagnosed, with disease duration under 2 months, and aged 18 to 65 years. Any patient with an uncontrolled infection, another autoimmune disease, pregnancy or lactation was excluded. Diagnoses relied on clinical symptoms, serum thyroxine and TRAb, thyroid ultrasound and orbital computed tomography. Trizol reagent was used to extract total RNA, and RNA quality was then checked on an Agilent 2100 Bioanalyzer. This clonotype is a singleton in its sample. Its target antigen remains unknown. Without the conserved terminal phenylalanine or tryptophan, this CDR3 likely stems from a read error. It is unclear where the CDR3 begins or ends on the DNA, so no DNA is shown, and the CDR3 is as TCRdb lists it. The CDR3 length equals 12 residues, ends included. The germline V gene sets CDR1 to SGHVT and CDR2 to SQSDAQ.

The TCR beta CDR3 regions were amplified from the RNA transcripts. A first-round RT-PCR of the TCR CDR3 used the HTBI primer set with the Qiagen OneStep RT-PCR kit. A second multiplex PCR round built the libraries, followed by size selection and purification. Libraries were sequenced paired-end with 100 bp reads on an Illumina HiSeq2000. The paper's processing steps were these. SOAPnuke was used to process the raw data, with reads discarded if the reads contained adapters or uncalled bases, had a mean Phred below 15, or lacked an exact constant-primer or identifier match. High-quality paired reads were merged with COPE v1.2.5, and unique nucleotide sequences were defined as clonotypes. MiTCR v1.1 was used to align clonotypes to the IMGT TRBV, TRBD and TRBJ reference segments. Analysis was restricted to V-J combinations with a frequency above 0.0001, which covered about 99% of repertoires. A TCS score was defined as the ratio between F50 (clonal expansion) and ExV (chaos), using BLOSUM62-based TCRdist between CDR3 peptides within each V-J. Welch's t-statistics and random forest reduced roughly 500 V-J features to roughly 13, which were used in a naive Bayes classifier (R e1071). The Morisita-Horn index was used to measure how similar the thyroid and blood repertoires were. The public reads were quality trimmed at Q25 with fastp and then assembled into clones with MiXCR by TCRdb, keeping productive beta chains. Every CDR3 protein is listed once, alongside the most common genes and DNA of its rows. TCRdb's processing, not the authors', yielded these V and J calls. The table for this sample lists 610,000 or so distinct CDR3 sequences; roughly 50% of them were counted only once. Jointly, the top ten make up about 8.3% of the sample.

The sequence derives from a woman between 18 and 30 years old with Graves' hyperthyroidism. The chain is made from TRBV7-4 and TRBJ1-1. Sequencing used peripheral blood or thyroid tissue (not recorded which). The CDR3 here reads CASSLMGSEALS.